The rows below give T cell receptor beta chains drawn from one sample of a study of T cells in Graves' hyperthyroidism and ophthalmopathy. TCRdb processed the multiplex PCR reads anew with MiXCR; each CDR3 protein has one entry. The table records more than 300,000 distinct CDR3 sequences, approximately 15% of them present only once. The sample consisted of blood. Receptors were obtained from a woman aged 25 to 39 with Graves' hyperthyroidism. Both conserved end residues are part of each CDR3.

>TRBV28
CASSPLGQGPYEQYF
>TRBV7-2
CASSHRQGVSNQPQHF
>TRBV7-6
CASSFLRGTNEKLFF
>TRBV28
CASSQRGGGAKNIQYF
>TRBV12-3/TRBV12-4
CASRPDPQYF
>TRBV19
CASGTSMSYEQYF
>TRBV5-4
CASSLADRNNSPLHF
>TRBV28
CASSFQFKGQETQYF
>TRBV6-1
CASRTGHSSYNEQFF
>TRBV4-1
CASSQGGRGGVGNQPQHF
>TRBV20-1
CSASGTSGILLYDEQFF
>TRBV27
CASSLFKGLAVYEQYF
>TRBV12-3/TRBV12-4
CASSLRQGFGYTF
>TRBV15
CATSGRSFPAAFF
>TRBV20-1
CSASLPVFVNEQFF
>TRBV12-3/TRBV12-4
CASSLRAAGNTIYF
>TRBV6-2/TRBV6-3
CASSVLSARTVTQYF
>TRBV6-1
CASSENPSHERTQFF
>TRBV19
CASSITETGGSPLHF
>TRBV6-5
CASSYYGAGELFF
>TRBV28
CASSSQQGANVLTF
>TRBV6-2/TRBV6-3
CASSKPRGLAGGYGEQFF
>TRBV28
CASSPGTSGSYEQYF
>TRBV10-3
CAISAGLGQSSYEQYF
>TRBV28
CAIRTSYEQYF
>TRBV20-1
CSARPPGQHLEAFF
>TRBV13
CASSSLRLAGSYEQYF
>TRBV24-1
CATSDPTGGTQAHTDTQYF
>TRBV29-1
CSVSTGEQYF
>TRBV20-1
CSAYAAGRATNEKLFF
>TRBV6-1
CASSELAGVGEQYF